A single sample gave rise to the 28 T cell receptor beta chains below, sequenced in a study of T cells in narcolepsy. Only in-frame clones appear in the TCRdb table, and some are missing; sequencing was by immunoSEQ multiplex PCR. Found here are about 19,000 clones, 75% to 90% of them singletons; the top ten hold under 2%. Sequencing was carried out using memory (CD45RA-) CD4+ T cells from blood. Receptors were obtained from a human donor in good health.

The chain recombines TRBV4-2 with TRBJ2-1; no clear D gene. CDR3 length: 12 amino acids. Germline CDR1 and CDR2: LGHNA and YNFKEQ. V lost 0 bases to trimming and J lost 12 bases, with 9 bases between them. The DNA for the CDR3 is TGTGCCAGCAGCCAAGATCGGCGTCTGCAGTTCTTC. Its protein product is CASSQDRRLQFF.

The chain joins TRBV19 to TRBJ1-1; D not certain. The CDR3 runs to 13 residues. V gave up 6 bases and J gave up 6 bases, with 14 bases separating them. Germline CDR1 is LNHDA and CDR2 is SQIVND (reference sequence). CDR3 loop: CASSRDRVAEAFF. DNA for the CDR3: TGTGCCAGTAGCCGAGACCGGGTCGCTGAAGCTTTCTTT.

The CDR3 is CASSSSDRVAFF. The CDR3 DNA sequence: TGTGCCAGCAGCTCATCCGACAGGGTAGCTTTCTTT. The J gene is TRBJ1-1, the V gene TRBV7-9; TRBD1 aligns across 7 bases. The CDR3 consists of 12 residues. The germline V gene encodes CDR1 SEHNR and CDR2 FQNEAQ (reference sequence). The J segment lost 10 bases and the V segment lost 4 bases, leaving 6 bases of the junction unmatched.

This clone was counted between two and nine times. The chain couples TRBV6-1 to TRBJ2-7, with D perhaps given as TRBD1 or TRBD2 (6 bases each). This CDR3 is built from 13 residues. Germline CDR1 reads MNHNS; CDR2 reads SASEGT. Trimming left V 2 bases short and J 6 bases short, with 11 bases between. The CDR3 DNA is TGTGCCAGCAGTGAATGGAGGGGGGCCGAGCAGTACTTC. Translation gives CASSEWRGAEQYF.

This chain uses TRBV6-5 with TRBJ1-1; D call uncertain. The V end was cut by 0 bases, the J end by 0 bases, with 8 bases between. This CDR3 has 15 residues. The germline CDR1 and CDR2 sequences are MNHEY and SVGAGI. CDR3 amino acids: CASSYSYSLNTEAFF. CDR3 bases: TGTGCCAGCAGTTACTCGTACAGCCTGAACACTGAAGCTTTCTTT.

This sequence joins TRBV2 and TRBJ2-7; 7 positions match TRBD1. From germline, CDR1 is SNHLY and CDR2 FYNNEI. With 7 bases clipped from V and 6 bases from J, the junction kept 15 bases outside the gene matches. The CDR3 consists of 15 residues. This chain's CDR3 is CASTQERTGASEQYF. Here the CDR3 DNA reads TGTGCCAGCACCCAGGAAAGGACAGGCGCCTCCGAGCAGTACTTC.

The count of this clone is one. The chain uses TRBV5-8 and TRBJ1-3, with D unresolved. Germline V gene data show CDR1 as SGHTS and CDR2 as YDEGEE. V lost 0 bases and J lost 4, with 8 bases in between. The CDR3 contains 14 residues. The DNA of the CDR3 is TGTGCCAGCAGCTTGGAAACGGGAGGAAACACCATATATTTT. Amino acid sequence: CASSLETGGNTIYF. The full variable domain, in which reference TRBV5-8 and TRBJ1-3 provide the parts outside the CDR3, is EAGVTQSPTHLIKTRGQQATLRCSPISGHTSVYWYQQALGLGLQFLLWYDEGEERNRGNFPPRFSGRQFPNYSSELNVNALELEDSALYLCASSLETGGNTIYFGEGSWLTVV.

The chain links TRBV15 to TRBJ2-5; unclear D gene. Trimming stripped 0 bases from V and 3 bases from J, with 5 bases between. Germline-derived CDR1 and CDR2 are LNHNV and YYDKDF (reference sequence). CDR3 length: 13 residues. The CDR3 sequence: CATSRDPEETQYF. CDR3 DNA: TGTGCCACCAGCAGAGATCCAGAAGAGACCCAGTACTTC.

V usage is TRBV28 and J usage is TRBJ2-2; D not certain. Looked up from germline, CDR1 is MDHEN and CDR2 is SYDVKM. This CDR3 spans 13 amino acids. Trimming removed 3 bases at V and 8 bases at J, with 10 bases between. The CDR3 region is CASSFRTIGELFF. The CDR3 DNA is TGTGCCAGCAGTTTCCGGACGATTGGGGAGCTGTTTTTT.

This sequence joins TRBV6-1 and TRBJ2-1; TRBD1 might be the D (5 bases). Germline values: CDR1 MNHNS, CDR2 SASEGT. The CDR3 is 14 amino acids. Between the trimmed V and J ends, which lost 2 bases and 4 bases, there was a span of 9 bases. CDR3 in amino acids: CASSETYRYNEQFF. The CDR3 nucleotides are TGTGCCAGCAGTGAAACGTACAGGTACAATGAGCAGTTCTTC.

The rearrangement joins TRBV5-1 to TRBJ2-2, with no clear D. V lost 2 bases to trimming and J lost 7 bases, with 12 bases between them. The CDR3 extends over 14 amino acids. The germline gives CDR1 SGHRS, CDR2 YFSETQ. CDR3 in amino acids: CASSFNPGGGELFF. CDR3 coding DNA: TGCGCCAGCAGCTTTAACCCCGGCGGCGGGGAGCTGTTTTTT.

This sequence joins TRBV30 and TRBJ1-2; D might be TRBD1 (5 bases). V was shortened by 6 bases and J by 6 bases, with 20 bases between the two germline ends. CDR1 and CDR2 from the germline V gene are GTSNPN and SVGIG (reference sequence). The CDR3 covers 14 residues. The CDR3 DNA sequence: TGTGCCTGCCCGTATCTGCAGGGTACCCATGGCTACACCTTC. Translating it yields CACPYLQGTHGYTF. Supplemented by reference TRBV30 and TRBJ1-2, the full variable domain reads SQTIHQWPATLVQPVGSPLSLECTVEGTSNPNLYWYRQAAGRGLQLLFYSVGIGQISSEVPQNLSASRPQDRQFILSSKKLLLSDSGFYLCACPYLQGTHGYTFGSGTRLTVV.

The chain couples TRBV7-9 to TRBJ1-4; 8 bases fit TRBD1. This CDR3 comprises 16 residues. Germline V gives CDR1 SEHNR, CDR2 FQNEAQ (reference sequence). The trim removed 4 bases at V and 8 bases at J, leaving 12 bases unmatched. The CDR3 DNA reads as TGTGCCAGCAGCTCCGATCGGACAGGGCGGCGAGAAAAACTGTTTTTT. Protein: CASSSDRTGRREKLFF.

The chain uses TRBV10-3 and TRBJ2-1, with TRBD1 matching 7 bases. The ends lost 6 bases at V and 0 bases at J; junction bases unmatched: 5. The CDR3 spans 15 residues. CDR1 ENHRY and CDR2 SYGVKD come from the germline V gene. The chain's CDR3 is CAIRARDSSYNEQFF. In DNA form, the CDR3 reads TGTGCCATCAGGGCACGGGACAGCTCCTACAATGAGCAGTTCTTC.

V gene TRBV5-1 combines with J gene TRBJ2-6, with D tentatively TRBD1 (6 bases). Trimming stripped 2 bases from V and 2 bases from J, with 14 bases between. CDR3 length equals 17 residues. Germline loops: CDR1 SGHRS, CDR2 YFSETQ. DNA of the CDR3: TGCGCCAGCAGCTTAAGGGGGTCGGGTCCTGGGGCCAACGTCCTGACTTTC. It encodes CASSLRGSGPGANVLTF.

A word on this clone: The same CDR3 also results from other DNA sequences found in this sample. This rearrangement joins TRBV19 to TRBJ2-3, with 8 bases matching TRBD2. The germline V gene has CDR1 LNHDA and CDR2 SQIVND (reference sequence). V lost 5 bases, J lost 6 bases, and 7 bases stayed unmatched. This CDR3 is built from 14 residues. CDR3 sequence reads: CASSFGGGRDTQYF. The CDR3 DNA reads TGTGCCAGTAGTTTCGGGGGGGGGCGGGATACGCAGTATTTT.

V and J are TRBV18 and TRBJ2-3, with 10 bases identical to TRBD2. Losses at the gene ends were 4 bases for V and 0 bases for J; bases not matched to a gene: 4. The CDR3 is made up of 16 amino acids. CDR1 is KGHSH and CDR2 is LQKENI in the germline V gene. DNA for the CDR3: TGTGCCAGCTCACGACGGACTAGCGGTAGCACAGATACGCAGTATTTT. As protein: CASSRRTSGSTDTQYF.

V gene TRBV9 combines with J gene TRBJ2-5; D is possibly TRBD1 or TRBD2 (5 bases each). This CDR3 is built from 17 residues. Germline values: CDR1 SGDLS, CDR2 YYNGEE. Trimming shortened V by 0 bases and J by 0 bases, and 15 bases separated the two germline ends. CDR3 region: CASSVGVVGTDQETQYF. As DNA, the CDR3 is TGTGCCAGCAGCGTAGGGGTGGTTGGGACGGACCAAGAGACCCAGTACTTC. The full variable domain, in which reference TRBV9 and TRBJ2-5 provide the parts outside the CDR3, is DSGVTQTPKHLITATGQRVTLRCSPRSGDLSVYWYQQSLDQGLQFLIQYYNGEERAKGNILERFSAQQFPDLHSELNLSSLELGDSALYFCASSVGVVGTDQETQYFGPGTRLLVL.

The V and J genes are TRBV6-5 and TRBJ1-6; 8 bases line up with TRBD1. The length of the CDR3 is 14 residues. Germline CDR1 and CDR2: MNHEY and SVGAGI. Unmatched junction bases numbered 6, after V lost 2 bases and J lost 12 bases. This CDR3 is CASSYLSGQGPLHF. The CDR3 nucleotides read TGTGCCAGCAGTTACCTTAGCGGACAGGGACCCCTCCACTTT.

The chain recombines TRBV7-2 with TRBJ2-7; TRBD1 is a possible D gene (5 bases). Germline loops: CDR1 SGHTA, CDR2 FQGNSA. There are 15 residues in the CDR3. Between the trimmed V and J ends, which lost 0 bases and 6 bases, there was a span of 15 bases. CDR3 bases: TGTGCCAGCAGCTTAGCGGGGCTTAATAAGCGCGAGCAGTACTTC. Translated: CASSLAGLNKREQYF.

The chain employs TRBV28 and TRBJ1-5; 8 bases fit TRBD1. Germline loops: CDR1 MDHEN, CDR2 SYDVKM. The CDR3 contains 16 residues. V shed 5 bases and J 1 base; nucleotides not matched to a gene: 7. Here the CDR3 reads CASSPPGQGSNQPQHF. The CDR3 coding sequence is TGTGCCAGCAGTCCGCCTGGACAGGGAAGCAATCAGCCCCAGCATTTT.

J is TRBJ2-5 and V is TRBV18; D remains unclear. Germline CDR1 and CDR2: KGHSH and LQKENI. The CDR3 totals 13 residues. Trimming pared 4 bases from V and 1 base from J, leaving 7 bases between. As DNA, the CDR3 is TGTGCCAGCTCACTTGACGTCCAAGAGACCCAGTACTTC. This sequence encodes CASSLDVQETQYF.

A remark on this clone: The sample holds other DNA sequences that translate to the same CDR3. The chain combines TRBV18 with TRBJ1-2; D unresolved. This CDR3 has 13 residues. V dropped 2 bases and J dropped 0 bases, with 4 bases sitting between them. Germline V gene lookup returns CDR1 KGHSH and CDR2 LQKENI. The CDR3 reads CASSPETNYGYTF. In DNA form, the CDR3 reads TGTGCCAGCTCACCAGAGACTAACTATGGCTACACCTTC.

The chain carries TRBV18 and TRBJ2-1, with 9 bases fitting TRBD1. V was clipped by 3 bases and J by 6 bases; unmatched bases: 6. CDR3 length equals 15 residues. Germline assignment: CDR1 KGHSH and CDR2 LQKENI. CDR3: CASSPTGGAFNEQFF. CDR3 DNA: TGTGCCAGCTCACCTACAGGGGGCGCCTTCAATGAGCAGTTCTTC.

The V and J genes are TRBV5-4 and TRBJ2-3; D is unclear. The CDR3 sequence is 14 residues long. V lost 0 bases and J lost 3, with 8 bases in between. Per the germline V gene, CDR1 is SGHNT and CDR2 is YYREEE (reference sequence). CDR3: CASSLVGQTDTQYF. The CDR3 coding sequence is TGTGCCAGCAGCTTGGTGGGCCAGACAGATACGCAGTATTTT.

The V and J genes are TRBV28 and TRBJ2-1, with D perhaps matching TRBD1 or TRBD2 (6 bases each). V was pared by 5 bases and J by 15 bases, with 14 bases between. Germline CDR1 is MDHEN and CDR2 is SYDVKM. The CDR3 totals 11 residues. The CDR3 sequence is CASSTGTLLFF. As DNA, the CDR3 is TGTGCCAGCAGTACAGGGACTTTACTGTTCTTC.

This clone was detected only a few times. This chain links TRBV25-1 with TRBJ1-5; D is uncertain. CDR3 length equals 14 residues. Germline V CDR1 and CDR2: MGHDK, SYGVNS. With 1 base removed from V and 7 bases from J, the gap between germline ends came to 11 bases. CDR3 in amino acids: CASSEFGSDQPQHF. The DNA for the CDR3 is TGTGCCAGCAGTGAATTCGGGTCGGACCAGCCCCAGCATTTT.

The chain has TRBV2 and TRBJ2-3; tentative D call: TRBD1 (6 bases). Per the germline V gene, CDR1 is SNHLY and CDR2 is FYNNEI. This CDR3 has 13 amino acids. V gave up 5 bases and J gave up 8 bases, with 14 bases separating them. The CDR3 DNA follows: TGTGCCAGCAGTCATCCCCAGGGGCGTACGCAGTATTTT. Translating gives CASSHPQGRTQYF.